This is a list of T cell receptor beta chains from one sample in a study of shared clonotypes between healthy human individuals. Measured with immunoSEQ multiplex PCR; TCRdb has only the in-frame clones, and not every one. The table lists hundreds of thousands of clones, about 95% of them singletons. The sequenced material came from naive CD8+ T cells sorted from blood. The receptors stem from a woman aged 25 to 39 in good health. Both conserved end residues are part of each CDR3. The order of the fields is V gene, D gene, clone size, J gene, CDR3 protein, CDR3 DNA. The D gene is left open where the match is weak. A clone size is listed for some rows: how often the clone was seen (once, few, many), or a class if it is expanded.

TRBV30,.,.,TRBJ1-5,CAWSISGDQPQHF,TGTGCCTGGAGTATATCGGGGGATCAGCCCCAGCATTTT
TRBV19,.,.,TRBJ2-1,CASTESSYNEQFF,TGTGCCAGTACTGAATCCTCCTACAATGAGCAGTTCTTC
TRBV6-1,.,.,TRBJ1-2,CASRPTGAEGYTF,TGTGCCAGTAGACCAACGGGGGCGGAGGGCTACACCTTC
TRBV28,TRBD1,.,TRBJ2-2,CASRDTGVPGELFF,TGTGCCAGCAGGGATACAGGGGTCCCCGGGGAGCTGTTTTTT
TRBV12-2,.,.,TRBJ1-5,CASRLPLSSQPQHF,TGTGCAAGTCGCTTACCTCTAAGTTCTCAGCCCCAGCATTTT
TRBV5-4,.,.,TRBJ2-7,CASRAGAGQSGVEQYF,TGTGCCAGCAGGGCCGGGGCTGGACAGTCGGGGGTGGAGCAGTACTTC
TRBV11-2,.,.,TRBJ2-3,CASSSSGERTDTQYF,TGTGCCAGCAGCTCCTCGGGGGAACGCACAGATACGCAGTATTTT
TRBV29-1,.,.,TRBJ1-2,CSVDDRANYGYTF,TGCAGCGTTGACGACAGAGCTAACTATGGCTACACCTTC
TRBV27,.,.,TRBJ2-1,CASSLGVNNEQFF,TGTGCCAGCAGTCTGGGGGTAAACAATGAGCAGTTCTTC
TRBV27,.,.,TRBJ1-5,CASSLWAGDSNQPQHF,TGTGCCAGCAGTTTATGGGCAGGCGATAGCAATCAGCCCCAGCATTTT
TRBV28,TRBD2,.,TRBJ2-1,CASSLSRGVDEQFF,TGTGCCAGCAGTTTATCCCGGGGGGTGGATGAGCAGTTCTTC
TRBV4-1,.,.,TRBJ2-2,CASSQDLPGANTGELFF,TGCGCCAGCAGCCAAGATTTACCGGGGGCGAACACCGGGGAGCTGTTTTTT
TRBV28,TRBD2,once,TRBJ2-6,CASSFRWEGLSGANVLTF,TGTGCCAGCAGTTTTCGGTGGGAGGGGCTCTCTGGGGCCAACGTCCTGACTTTC
TRBV27,TRBD1,.,TRBJ2-1,CASSFPAGGANEQFF,TGTGCCAGCAGTTTTCCCGCAGGGGGCGCAAATGAGCAGTTCTTC
TRBV2,TRBD2,.,TRBJ2-1,CASSGTSHEQFF,TGTGCCAGCAGTGGGACTAGCCATGAGCAGTTCTTC
TRBV19,.,.,TRBJ1-5,CASSIWGARISNQPQHF,TGTGCCAGTAGTATTTGGGGGGCTCGCATAAGCAATCAGCCCCAGCATTTT
TRBV7-6,.,.,TRBJ1-2,CASSSQGYGYTF,TGTGCCAGCAGCTCGCAGGGGTATGGCTACACCTTC
TRBV27,TRBD2,.,TRBJ2-7,CASSPYSGGDSYEQYF,TGTGCCAGCAGTCCCTATAGCGGGGGAGACTCCTACGAGCAGTACTTC
TRBV19,.,.,TRBJ2-3,CASNDLTDTQYF,TGTGCCAGTAACGACCTCACAGATACGCAGTATTTT
TRBV30,.,.,TRBJ2-5,CAWSQPGTIETQYF,TGTGCCTGGAGCCAACCCGGGACGATAGAGACCCAGTACTTC
TRBV10-3,TRBD1,.,TRBJ2-2,CAIDRQGGSNTGELFF,TGTGCCATCGATAGACAGGGGGGATCGAACACCGGGGAGCTGTTTTTT
TRBV9,TRBD2,.,TRBJ2-1,CASSVALAAYNEQFF,TGTGCCAGCAGCGTAGCCCTAGCGGCCTACAATGAGCAGTTCTTC
TRBV27,.,.,TRBJ1-5,CASSLEGDQPQHF,TGTGCCAGCAGTTTAGAGGGGGATCAGCCCCAGCATTTT
TRBV7-9,TRBD1,.,TRBJ1-2,CASSLAQGVDYGYTF,TGTGCCAGCAGCTTAGCGCAGGGGGTGGACTATGGCTACACCTTC
TRBV6-5,.,.,TRBJ1-1,CASSYEVNTEAFF,TGTGCCAGCAGTTACGAGGTGAACACTGAAGCTTTCTTT
TRBV28,TRBD1,.,TRBJ2-7,CASSFPSSGTGAYEQYF,TGTGCCAGCAGCTTTCCTAGCTCCGGGACAGGGGCCTACGAGCAGTACTTC
TRBV5-1,.,once,TRBJ1-1,CASSPDSLNTEAFF,TGCGCCAGCAGCCCGGACAGTCTGAACACTGAAGCTTTCTTT
TRBV9,.,once,TRBJ2-7,CASKLSPSVPRHYEQYF,TGTGCCAGCAAACTCTCCCCGAGCGTACCTAGGCACTACGAGCAGTACTTC
TRBV19,.,.,TRBJ2-7,CASSISGSYEQYF,TGTGCCAGTAGTATCTCCGGATCCTACGAGCAGTACTTC